The 19 T cell receptor beta chains below were found in one sample sequenced in a study of blood T cells in healthy people across ages (dated by TCRdb to between 2014 and 2016). The protocol used for the library was 5' RACE. Instrument on record: Illumina HiSeq 2500. A second about 6 to 11 cycle PCR used a sample-barcoded 5' primer and a J-beta primer mix. TCRdb reprocessing: public reads trimmed at Q25 with fastp, clones called with MiXCR, in-frame beta chains kept. Rows with one shared CDR3 protein collapse into an entry with the most common genes and DNA. A total of roughly 1,000,000 distinct CDR3 sequences appear in this sample, less than 25% of them only once. The ten largest clonotypes hold approximately 0.75% of the sample. This sample was shared with a second study, whose subject was T cells of mothers and their children.

The sequenced sample consisted of blood. The receptor source for this set is a girl aged 2-10 years in good health.

The V and J genes are TRBV19 and TRBJ2-1, with D hard to call. The CDR3 extends over 15 amino acids. V was pared by 2 bases and J by 2 bases, with 10 bases between. Germline loops: CDR1 LNHDA, CDR2 SQIVND (reference sequence). CDR3 residues: CASSILLAPYNEQFF. For the CDR3, the DNA is TGTGCCAGTAGTATACTGCTTGCCCCCTACAATGAGCAGTTCTTC.

The genes are TRBV12-5 and TRBJ2-5, with 8 bases aligning to TRBD2. The ends lost 3 bases at V and 4 bases at J; junction bases unmatched: 7. Germline lookup yields CDR1 LGHNT and CDR2 FRNRAP. The CDR3 is 15 residues long. The chain's CDR3 is CASGLPLAGGETQYF. CDR3 DNA: TGTGCTAGTGGTTTACCCCTGGCGGGGGGAGAGACCCAGTACTTC.

This clonotype was recorded a few times. CDR3 sequence reads: CASSQDFLMDEQFF. CDR3 bases: TGTGCCAGCAGCCAAGATTTCTTGATGGATGAGCAGTTCTTC. The chain joins TRBV4-2 to TRBJ2-5; D is undetermined. The end of the DNA aligns better with TRBJ2-1, so the J call may be wrong. The CDR3 loop spans 14 amino acids. Germline V gene sequence: CDR1 LGHNA, CDR2 YNFKEQ.

This clonotype was counted many times. One end of the junction fails to match germline, which may point to a read error. The chain is built from TRBV12-3 or TRBV12-4 and TRBJ2-2; no firm D call. The CDR3 loop spans 12 amino acids. CDR3 amino acids: CASSLAGGELFF. In nucleotides, the CDR3 is TGTGCCAGCAGCTTAGCCGGAGGGGAGCTGTTTTTT.

Only a few counts were recorded for this clonotype. The chain carries TRBV3-1 and TRBJ1-2, with D tentatively TRBD1 (5 bases). CDR3 length equals 15 residues. CDR1 is LGHDT, CDR2 YNNKEL, per germline (reference sequence). Trimming stripped 0 bases from V and 7 bases from J, with 15 bases between. CDR3 residues: CASSQERDGFGGYTF. The CDR3 DNA follows: TGTGCCAGCAGCCAAGAGAGGGACGGGTTTGGTGGCTACACCTTC.

The rearrangement links TRBV5-1 to TRBJ2-1; 8 bases match TRBD2. The V gene's germline CDR1 is SGHRS and CDR2 YFSETQ. The CDR3 runs 16 residues. The junction had 5 bases not matched to a gene; V was cut back by 0 bases and J by 3 bases. Here the CDR3 reads CASSLALSGDYNEQFF. The DNA for the CDR3 is TGCGCCAGCAGCTTGGCCCTTAGCGGGGACTACAATGAGCAGTTCTTC.

This clonotype came up many times. The chain recombines TRBV5-1 with TRBJ2-2, with a possible D match to TRBD1 (5 bases). The CDR3 spans 14 residues. Per germline, CDR1 SGHRS and CDR2 YFSETQ. Trimming removed 2 bases from V and 3 bases from J, with 8 bases in between. CDR3 residues: CASSLTGYTGELFF. The CDR3 nucleotides are TGCGCCAGCAGCTTAACAGGATACACCGGGGAGCTGTTTTTT.

This sequence joins TRBV20-1 and TRBJ2-2; 7 nucleotides agree with TRBD2. Germline CDR1 and CDR2: DFQATT and SNEGSKA (reference sequence). The CDR3 is 12 amino acids. V dropped 5 bases and J dropped 5; count of bases not matched to a gene: 2. The DNA for the CDR3 is TGCAGTGCTTGGGGGGGTACCGGGGAGCTGTTTTTT. It yields the protein CSAWGGTGELFF.

This clonotype was detected only once. J is TRBJ1-6 and V is TRBV20-1, with 7 nucleotides matching TRBD1. The ends lost 1 base at V and 1 base at J; junction bases unmatched: 10. The CDR3 is 18 amino acids. CDR1 DFQATT and CDR2 SNEGSKA come from the germline V gene (reference sequence). The DNA of the CDR3 is TGCAGTGCTAGAGCCGGGCACAGGGGCGAATCCTATAATTCACCCCTCCACTTT. This gives the protein CSARAGHRGESYNSPLHF.

The rearrangement joins TRBV7-9 to TRBJ2-5, with D hard to call. The CDR3 contains 13 residues. Germline V gives CDR1 SEHNR, CDR2 FQNEAQ (reference sequence). V was trimmed by 3 bases and J by 5 bases, leaving 10 bases between them. This CDR3 reads CASSFYLAETQYF. In nucleotides, the CDR3 is TGTGCCAGCAGCTTTTATCTGGCTGAGACCCAGTACTTC. The variable domain in full, completed from reference TRBV7-9 and TRBJ2-5, reads DTGVSQNPRHKITKRGQNVTFRCDPISEHNRLYWYRQTLGQGPEFLTYFQNEAQLEKSRLLSDRFSAERPKGSFSTLEIQRTEQGDSAMYLCASSFYLAETQYFGPGTRLLVL.

This clonotype was counted between two and nine times. The chain has TRBV27 and TRBJ2-4; D is undetermined. V was trimmed by 5 bases and J by 7 bases, leaving 12 bases between them. This CDR3 comprises 13 residues. Looked up from germline, CDR1 is MNHEY and CDR2 is SMNVEV (reference sequence). In nucleotides, the CDR3 is TGTGCCAGCAGTCCGGCTGGCTGGAACATTCAGTACTTC. Translation: CASSPAGWNIQYF.

This clonotype was counted between two and nine times. The J gene is TRBJ1-2, the V gene TRBV24-1; D gene ambiguous. Germline V CDR1 and CDR2: KGHDR, SFDVKD. Trimming removed 4 bases at V and 2 bases at J, with 10 bases between. The CDR3 is 14 residues long. The CDR3 region has the DNA TGTGCCACCAGTGAACCGGACTGGAACTATGGCTACACCTTC. Its translation is CATSEPDWNYGYTF.

The chain joins TRBV11-2 to TRBJ2-5, with TRBD1 identical over 10 bases. V shed 5 bases and J 11 bases; nucleotides not matched to a gene: 11. The CDR3 has 14 amino acids. Germline lookup yields CDR1 SGHAT and CDR2 FQNNGV. The CDR3 loop is CASSGWDRGSEQYF. The CDR3 DNA sequence: TGTGCCAGCAGCGGATGGGACAGGGGATCGGAGCAGTACTTC. The full variable domain, rest sourced from reference TRBV11-2 and TRBJ2-5, is EAGVAQSPRYKIIEKRQSVAFWCNPISGHATLYWYQQILGQGPKLLIQFQNNGVVDDSQLPKDRFSAERLKGVDSTLKIQPAKLEDSAVYLCASSGWDRGSEQYFGPGTRLLVL.

A few counts support this clonotype. This chain links TRBV6-2 or TRBV6-3 with TRBJ2-6; D is unresolved. This CDR3 contains 14 residues. V shed 5 bases and J shed 3 bases, with 8 bases lying between them. Germline CDR1 and CDR2: MNHEY and SVGEGT. DNA of the CDR3: TGTGCCAGCAGTGGTTACGGTGGGGCCAACGTCCTGACTTTC. This encodes CASSGYGGANVLTF.

This sequence joins TRBV9 and TRBJ1-1, with a possible D match to TRBD1 (5 bases). CDR1 SGDLS and CDR2 YYNGEE come from the germline V gene. V lost 5 bases and J lost 6, with 23 bases in between. The CDR3 has 16 amino acids. CDR3 region: CASSLGVRGKPAEAFF. The CDR3 nucleotides are TGTGCCAGCAGTCTAGGAGTTAGGGGAAAACCGGCTGAAGCTTTCTTT.

A few counts support this clonotype. The rearrangement links TRBV12-3 or TRBV12-4 to TRBJ1-5; TRBD1 aligns across 8 bases. J gave up 3 bases and V 5 bases, and 6 bases lay outside the gene matches. This CDR3 comprises 15 residues. The chain's CDR3 is CASSASGQVNQPQHF. CDR3 bases: TGTGCCAGCAGTGCATCGGGACAGGTCAATCAGCCCCAGCATTTT.

This clonotype was observed a handful of times. Sequence at one end of the junction differs from germline and may be a read error. The J gene is TRBJ2-1, the V gene TRBV7-7, with 10 bases that match TRBD1. The CDR3 length is 16 residues. CDR1 is SSHAT, CDR2 FNYEAQ, per germline (reference sequence). CDR3 residues: CASSLGGTGDYNEQFF. In nucleotides, the CDR3 is TGTGCTAGCAGCTTAGGGGGGACAGGGGACTACAATGAGCAGTTCTTC. Variable domain in full (rest from reference TRBV7-7 and TRBJ2-1): GAGVSQSPRYKVTKRGQDVTLRCDPISSHATLYWYQQALGQGPEFLTYFNYEAQPDKSGLPSDRFSAERPEGSISTLTIQRTEQRDSAMYRCASSLGGTGDYNEQFFGPGTRLTVL.

This clonotype has only one observation. This rearrangement joins TRBV11-2 to TRBJ2-1; the match to TRBD2 covers 11 bases. Germline trimming cut 1 base from V and 5 bases from J; bases unmatched to any gene: 10. Germline V gives CDR1 SGHAT, CDR2 FQNNGV. There are 18 residues in the CDR3. CDR3 region: CASSLGWSTSGSDNEQFF. CDR3 sequence (DNA): TGTGCCAGCAGCTTAGGTTGGTCTACTAGCGGGAGCGACAATGAGCAGTTCTTC.

The chain employs TRBV20-1 and TRBJ2-3; 7 bases match TRBD2. V lost 3 bases and J lost 5; bases outside the gene matches: 23. The germline V gene encodes CDR1 DFQATT and CDR2 SNEGSKA (reference sequence). This CDR3 region has 19 residues. The CDR3 here is CSASVGSLSASGKLDTQYF. The CDR3 nucleotides are TGCAGTGCTAGTGTGGGATCTTTAAGTGCTAGCGGTAAACTAGATACGCAGTATTTT.